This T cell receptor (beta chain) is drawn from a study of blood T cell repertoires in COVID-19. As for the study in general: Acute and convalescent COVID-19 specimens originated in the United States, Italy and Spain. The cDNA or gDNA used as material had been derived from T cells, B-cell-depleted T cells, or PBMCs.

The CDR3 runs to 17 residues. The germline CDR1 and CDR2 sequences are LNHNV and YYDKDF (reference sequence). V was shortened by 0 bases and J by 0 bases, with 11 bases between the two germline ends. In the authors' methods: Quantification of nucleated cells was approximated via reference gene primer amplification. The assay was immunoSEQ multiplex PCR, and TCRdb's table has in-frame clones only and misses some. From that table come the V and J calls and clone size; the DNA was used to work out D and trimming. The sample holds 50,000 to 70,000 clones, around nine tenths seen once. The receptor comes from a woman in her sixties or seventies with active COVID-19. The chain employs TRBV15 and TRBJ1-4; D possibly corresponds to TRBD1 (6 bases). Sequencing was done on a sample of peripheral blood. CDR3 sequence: CATSRDRGQATNEKLFF. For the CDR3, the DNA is TGTGCCACCAGCAGAGATAGGGGACAAGCAACTAATGAAAAACTGTTTTTT.